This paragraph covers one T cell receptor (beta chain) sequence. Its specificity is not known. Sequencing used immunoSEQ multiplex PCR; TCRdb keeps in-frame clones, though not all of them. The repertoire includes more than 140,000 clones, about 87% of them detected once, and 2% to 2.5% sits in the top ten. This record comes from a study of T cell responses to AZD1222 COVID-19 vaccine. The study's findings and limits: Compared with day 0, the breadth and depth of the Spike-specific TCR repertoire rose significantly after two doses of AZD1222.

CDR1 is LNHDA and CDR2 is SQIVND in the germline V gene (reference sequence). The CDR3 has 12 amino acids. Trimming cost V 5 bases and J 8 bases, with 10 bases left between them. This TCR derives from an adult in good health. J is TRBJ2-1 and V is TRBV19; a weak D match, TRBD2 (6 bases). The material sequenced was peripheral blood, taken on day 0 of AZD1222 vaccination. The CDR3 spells CASSLLADEQFF. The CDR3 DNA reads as TGTGCCAGTAGTTTACTAGCAGATGAGCAGTTCTTC.